This is a list of T cell receptor beta chains from one sample in a study of T-cell reconstitution after alpha-beta-depleted transplantation in children. TCRdb processed the PCR reads anew with MiXCR; each CDR3 protein has one entry. Among hundreds of thousands of distinct CDR3 sequences listed, around 15% were seen once. Source: PBMCs, mostly from graft donor cells, taken 360 days after TCRalphabeta/CD19-depleted stem cell transplant. Receptor source: a boy under two years old who had a stem cell transplant for Wiskott-Aldrich syndrome, so the T cells may come from the graft donor. Each CDR3 is given with its conserved first and last residue. Fields, in order: CDR3 length, D gene, J gene, V gene, CDR3 protein. The D gene is left open where the match is weak.

cdr3_length: 13
d_call: -
j_call: TRBJ2-7
v_call: TRBV20-1
cdr3_aa: CSARERVSYEQYF

cdr3_length: 17
d_call: -
j_call: TRBJ2-7
v_call: TRBV5-1
cdr3_aa: CASSLMVRTVGSYEQYF

cdr3_length: 13
d_call: -
j_call: TRBJ2-1
v_call: TRBV7-2
cdr3_aa: CASSRGYYNEQFF

cdr3_length: 18
d_call: TRBD2
j_call: TRBJ2-7
v_call: TRBV11-2
cdr3_aa: CASSPSSGRASLYDEQYF

cdr3_length: 14
d_call: -
j_call: TRBJ2-3
v_call: TRBV9
cdr3_aa: CASSVDPDTDTQYF

cdr3_length: 16
d_call: TRBD2
j_call: TRBJ2-1
v_call: TRBV2
cdr3_aa: CASKGLVPSSYNEQFF

cdr3_length: 16
d_call: -
j_call: TRBJ2-6
v_call: TRBV11-2
cdr3_aa: CASSLDAGYGANVLTF

cdr3_length: 16
d_call: TRBD2
j_call: TRBJ2-7
v_call: TRBV6-1
cdr3_aa: CASSGLGLAGSYEQYF

cdr3_length: 15
d_call: TRBD1
j_call: TRBJ2-3
v_call: TRBV5-1
cdr3_aa: CASSSGTGGQDTQYF

cdr3_length: 15
d_call: -
j_call: TRBJ2-1
v_call: TRBV20-1
cdr3_aa: CSAREDSRQYNEQFF

cdr3_length: 15
d_call: -
j_call: TRBJ2-1
v_call: TRBV2
cdr3_aa: CASSDRRVSYNEQFF

cdr3_length: 16
d_call: TRBD2
j_call: TRBJ2-7
v_call: TRBV5-1
cdr3_aa: CASKRDVAGAHYEQYF

cdr3_length: 13
d_call: -
j_call: TRBJ2-3
v_call: TRBV29-1
cdr3_aa: CSVGGALTDTQYF

cdr3_length: 16
d_call: TRBD2
j_call: TRBJ2-1
v_call: TRBV6-1
cdr3_aa: CASSLGLAGDYNEQFF

cdr3_length: 15
d_call: -
j_call: TRBJ2-7
v_call: TRBV5-1
cdr3_aa: CASSPGLPPSYEQYF

cdr3_length: 14
d_call: TRBD1
j_call: TRBJ2-7
v_call: TRBV4-1
cdr3_aa: CASSLTPGGREQYF

cdr3_length: 13
d_call: TRBD2
j_call: TRBJ2-7
v_call: TRBV10-3
cdr3_aa: CAIRQAGGNEQYF

cdr3_length: 14
d_call: -
j_call: TRBJ2-5
v_call: TRBV7-6
cdr3_aa: CASSPYKKRETQYF

cdr3_length: 14
d_call: -
j_call: TRBJ1-6
v_call: TRBV27
cdr3_aa: CASSRHHYNSPLHF

cdr3_length: 16
d_call: -
j_call: TRBJ1-2
v_call: TRBV5-4
cdr3_aa: CASSFGRAGRDYGYTF

cdr3_length: 17
d_call: -
j_call: TRBJ1-4
v_call: TRBV4-1
cdr3_aa: CASSQANLQERDEKLFF

cdr3_length: 16
d_call: -
j_call: TRBJ2-1
v_call: TRBV6-2/TRBV6-3
cdr3_aa: CASSSRSRRSYNEQFF

cdr3_length: 15
d_call: TRBD1
j_call: TRBJ1-6
v_call: TRBV2
cdr3_aa: CASSTHGQENSPLHF

cdr3_length: 17
d_call: -
j_call: TRBJ2-4
v_call: TRBV7-2
cdr3_aa: CASSPREGSKAKNIQYF

cdr3_length: 11
d_call: -
j_call: TRBJ2-7
v_call: TRBV6-2/TRBV6-3
cdr3_aa: CASSHLREQYF

cdr3_length: 15
d_call: -
j_call: TRBJ2-1
v_call: TRBV19
cdr3_aa: CASSIGLAVYNEQFF